Each of the 14 T cell receptor beta chains below was sequenced from the same sample in a study of cytomegalovirus exposure and HLA in healthy donors (dated by TCRdb to 2015 to 2018). The library was made by the immunoSEQ multiplex PCR assay. The multiplex PCR relied on a mix of 60 forward primers for TCR Vbeta segments and 13 reverse primers for TCR Jbeta segments. The immuneACCESS repertoire file appears here via TCRdb, limited to in-frame rearrangements. These files lack a portion of the clones; in checked studies, under half of the deficit traces to unresolved V genes, and the cause of the others is not known. In all, the sample holds about 130,000 clones, and roughly three quarters of those were seen once. Of the sample, about 1.8% is held by the ten largest clones. Sequenced: PBMCs. These receptors were collected from a woman between 35 and 50 years old in good health and CMV-seronegative.

J is TRBJ2-5 and V is TRBV7-8; the D gene is possibly TRBD2 (5 bases). CDR3 length equals 14 residues. Trimming took off 2 bases at V and 1 base at J, with 8 bases between the two ends. Germline loops: CDR1 SGHVS, CDR2 FQNEAQ. The CDR3 DNA follows: TGTGCCAGCAGCTTAAGGGAGACCCAAGAGACCCAGTACTTC. This encodes CASSLRETQETQYF.

The CDR3 is CASSLQLAGLHEQYF. CDR3 sequence (DNA): TGCGCCAGCAGCTTGCAGCTAGCGGGGTTGCACGAGCAGTACTTC. The chain recombines TRBV5-1 with TRBJ2-7; 9 bases are a match to TRBD2. The CDR3 totals 15 residues. The V gene's germline CDR1 is SGHRS and CDR2 YFSETQ. J was trimmed by 5 bases and V by 1 base; bases with no gene match: 7.

The J gene is TRBJ2-4, the V gene TRBV11-2, with 14 positions matching TRBD2. V gave up 6 bases and J gave up 0 bases; unmatched junction bases: 7. This CDR3 is built from 18 residues. Germline CDR1 and CDR2: SGHAT and FQNNGV. For the CDR3, the DNA is TGTGCCAGCAGGTCGACTAGCGGGAGGGCACTAGCCAAAAACATTCAGTACTTC. Translation gives CASRSTSGRALAKNIQYF.

This clone was counted only a few times. This chain links TRBV2 with TRBJ2-2; a possible D gene is TRBD1 (6 bases). CDR1 and CDR2 from the germline V gene are SNHLY and FYNNEI. Trimming shortened V by 6 bases and J by 4 bases, and 18 bases separated the two germline ends. The CDR3 is made up of 16 amino acids. This chain's CDR3 is CASSLQGFDSTGELFF. The CDR3 DNA reads as TGTGCCAGCAGCCTACAGGGTTTTGATAGCACCGGGGAGCTGTTTTTT.

This clone was seen only once. V and J are TRBV7-2 and TRBJ1-3; weak D call: TRBD1 (6 bases). Trimming stripped 6 bases from V and 2 bases from J, with 11 bases between. This CDR3 has 14 amino acids. Germline CDR1 and CDR2: SGHTA and FQGNSA. The CDR3 sequence: CASRPTGPGNTIYF. CDR3 nucleotide sequence: TGTGCCAGCAGACCGACAGGCCCTGGAAACACCATATATTTT.

Worth noting for this clone: Other DNA sequences within the sample encode an identical CDR3. The V gene is TRBV6-5, the J gene TRBJ1-1; D is undetermined. Trimming removed 0 bases at V and 4 bases at J, with 12 bases between. The CDR3 runs to 15 residues. Germline V gene sequence: CDR1 MNHEY, CDR2 SVGAGI. CDR3 nucleotides: TGTGCCAGCAGTTACTCGCGGGAGAGAGTCACTGAAGCTTTCTTT. This sequence encodes CASSYSRERVTEAFF.

This chain uses TRBV9 with TRBJ2-3; TRBD1 aligns across 7 bases. V was clipped by 0 bases and J by 4 bases; unmatched bases: 8. Germline V gene sequence: CDR1 SGDLS, CDR2 YYNGEE. The CDR3 is 16 amino acids. The DNA for the CDR3 is TGTGCCAGCAGCGTAGGGACAGGCGGACGCGCAGATACGCAGTATTTT. Translation gives CASSVGTGGRADTQYF.

CDR3 amino acids: CATSAQASRRDYGYTF. The CDR3 coding sequence is TGTGCCACCAGTGCGCAGGCGTCTCGTCGCGACTATGGCTACACCTTC. V gene TRBV15 combines with J gene TRBJ1-2, with no clear D. In germline, CDR1 is LNHNV, CDR2 YYDKDF (reference sequence). Trimming cost V 6 bases and J 3 bases, with 20 bases left between them. The CDR3 runs to 16 residues.

The chain uses TRBV9 and TRBJ1-1; D gene uncertain. The germline gives CDR1 SGDLS, CDR2 YYNGEE. The V gene lost 6 bases and the J gene lost 0 bases, with 9 bases spanning the gap. The length of the CDR3 is 13 residues. Written as DNA, the CDR3 is TGTGCCAGCACCCGGAGGTTGAACACTGAAGCTTTCTTT. Its translation is CASTRRLNTEAFF.

This sequence joins TRBV2 and TRBJ2-2; TRBD2 aligns across 9 bases. With 5 bases clipped from V and 4 bases from J, the junction kept 5 bases outside the gene matches. Looked up from germline, CDR1 is SNHLY and CDR2 is FYNNEI. The CDR3 has 15 residues. CDR3: CASSFSGRSTGELFF. CDR3 DNA sequence: TGTGCCAGCAGTTTTAGCGGGAGATCCACCGGGGAGCTGTTTTTT.

This chain connects TRBV6-5 to TRBJ1-1, with 7 nucleotides matching TRBD1. Losses at the gene ends were 6 bases for V and 5 bases for J; bases not matched to a gene: 6. Germline CDR1 MNHEY, CDR2 SVGAGI. The CDR3 sequence is 13 residues long. CDR3 coding DNA: TGTGCCAGCAGACAAGACAGGGTAACTGAAGCTTTCTTT. Protein: CASRQDRVTEAFF.

This chain uses TRBV7-6 with TRBJ2-5, with D maybe TRBD1 (5 bases). V lost 1 base and J lost 3, with 12 bases in between. The CDR3 length is 15 residues. CDR1 is SGHVS, CDR2 FNYEAQ, per germline. The CDR3 bases are TGTGCCAGCAGCTTAGGGACATCCAGGGAAGAGACCCAGTACTTC. Protein: CASSLGTSREETQYF.

V usage is TRBV7-3 and J usage is TRBJ2-3; D gene unclear. This CDR3 is 13 amino acids long. V was shortened by 5 bases and J by 5 bases, with 11 bases between the two germline ends. CDR1 is SGHTA, CDR2 FQGTGA, per germline. CDR3 loop: CASSASPGDTQYF. The CDR3 region has the DNA TGTGCCAGCAGCGCCTCCCCGGGAGATACGCAGTATTTT.

The chain recombines TRBV6-5 with TRBJ2-5, with 9 bases lining up with TRBD1. The junction had 10 bases not matched to a gene; V was cut back by 10 bases and J by 4 bases. The CDR3 is made up of 14 amino acids. Germline CDR1 is MNHEY and CDR2 is SVGAGI. CDR3 bases: TGTGCCACCAAGTCAACAGGGGGCGTAGAGACCCAGTACTTC. Protein sequence: CATKSTGGVETQYF.